This T cell receptor (beta chain) is from a study of shared clonotypes between healthy human individuals. On the study more broadly: Three plates were used per donor for CD4 naive, three for CD4 memory, two for CD8 naive and one for CD8 memory.

About this clone itself: Its antigen is as yet unknown.

A CD45RA+ naive subset and a CD45RA-negative memory subset were split from CD4+ cells. J gave up 3 bases and V 3 bases, and 12 bases lay outside the gene matches. CDR3 size: 18 residues. Germline CDR1 reads SGHRS; CDR2 reads YFSETQ. Per the study methods: Junction-only immunoSEQ sequences carried no quality scores, so filtering differed. Method: immunoSEQ multiplex PCR; TCRdb's copy keeps in-frame clones and lacks some. That table gives V, J and clone size, and the DNA gave D and trimming. The sample yields roughly 700,000 clones, less than 85% seen once. The study, taken as a whole, reports: At large depth, rarefaction still showed sorted-subset sequencing to be incomplete.

The clonotype was recovered from a woman in her thirties in good health. The chain couples TRBV5-1 to TRBJ2-7; 13 bases match TRBD2. Sequenced: memory CD4+ T cells sorted from blood. As to subset: CD45RA-negative fraction. The chain's CDR3 is CASSWGTSGTSNYYEQYF. DNA of the CDR3: TGCGCCAGCAGCTGGGGGACTAGCGGGACCTCGAACTACTACGAGCAGTACTTC. Variable domain in full (rest from reference TRBV5-1 and TRBJ2-7): KAGVTQTPRYLIKTRGQQVTLSCSPISGHRSVSWYQQTPGQGLQFLFEYFSETQRNKGNFPGRFSGRQFSNSRSEMNVSTLELGDSALYLCASSWGTSGTSNYYEQYFGPGTRLTVT.